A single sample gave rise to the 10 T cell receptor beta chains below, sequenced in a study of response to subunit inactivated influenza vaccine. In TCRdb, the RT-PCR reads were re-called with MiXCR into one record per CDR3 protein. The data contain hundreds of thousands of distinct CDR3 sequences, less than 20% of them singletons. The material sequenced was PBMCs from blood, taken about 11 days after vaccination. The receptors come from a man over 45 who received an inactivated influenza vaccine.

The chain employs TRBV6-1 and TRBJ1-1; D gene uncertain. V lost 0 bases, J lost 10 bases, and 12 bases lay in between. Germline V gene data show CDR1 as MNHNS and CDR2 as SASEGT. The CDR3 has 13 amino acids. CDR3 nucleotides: TGTGCCAGCAGTGAAGCATTGGCTCGGAGAGCTTTCTTT. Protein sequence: CASSEALARRAFF.

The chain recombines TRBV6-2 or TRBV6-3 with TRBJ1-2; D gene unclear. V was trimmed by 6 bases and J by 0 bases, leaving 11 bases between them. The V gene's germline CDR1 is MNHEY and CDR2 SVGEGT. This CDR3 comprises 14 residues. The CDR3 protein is CASRPKLSNYGYTF. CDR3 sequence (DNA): TGTGCCAGCAGGCCTAAGCTTTCTAACTATGGCTACACCTTC.

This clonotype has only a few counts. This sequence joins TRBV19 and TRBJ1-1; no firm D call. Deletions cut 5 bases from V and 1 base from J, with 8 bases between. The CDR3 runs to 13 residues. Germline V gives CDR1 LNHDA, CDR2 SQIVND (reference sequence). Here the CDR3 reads CASSFYRNTEAFF. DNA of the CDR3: TGTGCCAGTAGTTTTTACAGGAACACTGAAGCTTTCTTT.

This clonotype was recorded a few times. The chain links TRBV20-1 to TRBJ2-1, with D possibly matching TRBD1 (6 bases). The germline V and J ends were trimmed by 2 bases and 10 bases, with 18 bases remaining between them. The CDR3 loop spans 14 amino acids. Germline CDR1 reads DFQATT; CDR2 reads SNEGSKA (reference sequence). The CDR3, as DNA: TGCAGTGCTAGATCTGCGGGCTCGGGGACAGAGCAGTTCTTC. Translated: CSARSAGSGTEQFF.

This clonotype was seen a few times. DNA of the CDR3: TGTGCCAGCAGTTTACTGGGGCAGAACACTGAAGCTTTCTTT. It specifies CASSLLGQNTEAFF. The V call is TRBV28, the J call TRBJ1-1; tentatively, D is TRBD1 (5 bases). The CDR3 is 14 residues long. With 2 bases removed from V and 1 base from J, the gap between germline ends came to 8 bases. In germline, CDR1 is MDHEN, CDR2 SYDVKM.

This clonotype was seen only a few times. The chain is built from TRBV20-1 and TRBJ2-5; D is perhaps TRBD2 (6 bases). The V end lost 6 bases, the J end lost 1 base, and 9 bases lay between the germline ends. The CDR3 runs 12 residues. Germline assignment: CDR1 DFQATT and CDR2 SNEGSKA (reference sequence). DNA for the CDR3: TGCAGTGCGCTGACTAGCCAAGAGACCCAGTACTTC. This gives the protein CSALTSQETQYF.

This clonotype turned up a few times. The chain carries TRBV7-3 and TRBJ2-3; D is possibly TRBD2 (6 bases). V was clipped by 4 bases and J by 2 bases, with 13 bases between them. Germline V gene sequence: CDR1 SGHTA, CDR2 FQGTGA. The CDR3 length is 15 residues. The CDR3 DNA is TGTGCCAGCAGCTCCTCTGGGGGACTCACAGATACGCAGTATTTT. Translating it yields CASSSSGGLTDTQYF. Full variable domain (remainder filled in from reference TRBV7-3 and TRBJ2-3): GAGVSQTPSNKVTEKGKYVELRCDPISGHTALYWYRQSLGQGPEFLIYFQGTGAADDSGLPNDRFFAVRPEGSVSTLKIQRTERGDSAVYLCASSSSGGLTDTQYFGPGTRLTVL.

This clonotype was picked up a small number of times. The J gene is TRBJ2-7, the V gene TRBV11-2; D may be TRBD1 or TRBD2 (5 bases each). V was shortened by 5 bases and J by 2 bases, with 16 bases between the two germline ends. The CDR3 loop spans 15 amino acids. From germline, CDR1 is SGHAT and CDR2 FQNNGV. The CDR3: CASSRTGTGTYEQYF. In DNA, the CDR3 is TGTGCCAGCAGCCGAACCGGGACCGGTACCTACGAGCAGTACTTC.

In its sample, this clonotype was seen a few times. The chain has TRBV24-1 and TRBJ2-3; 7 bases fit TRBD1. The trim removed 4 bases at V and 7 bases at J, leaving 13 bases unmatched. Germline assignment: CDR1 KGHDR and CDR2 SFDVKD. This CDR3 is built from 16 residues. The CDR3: CATSEESRDRTNTQYF. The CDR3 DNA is TGTGCCACCAGTGAAGAATCTCGGGACAGAACTAATACGCAGTATTTT.

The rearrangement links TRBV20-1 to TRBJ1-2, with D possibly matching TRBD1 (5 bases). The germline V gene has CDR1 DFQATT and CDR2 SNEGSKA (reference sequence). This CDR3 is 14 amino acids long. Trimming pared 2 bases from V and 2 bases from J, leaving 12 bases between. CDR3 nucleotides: TGCAGTGCTAGAAAGTGGCAGGGCAACTATGGCTACACCTTC. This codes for CSARKWQGNYGYTF.